This entry features one T cell receptor beta chain sequence. Its antigen remains unknown. The data are from a study of CD8+ T cells in alopecia areata. RNA extraction was followed by reverse transcription into cDNA, which acted as the sequencing template. Here immunoSEQ multiplex PCR was the method, and the copy in TCRdb shows in-frame clones only, minus some. Here the sample spans approximately 150,000 clones, approximately 60% being singletons. Overall study findings and caveats: Clonality in lesional scalp, especially alopecia totalis/universalis, exceeded that of normal scalp. Tofacitinib did not eliminate many expanded lesional clones from scalp or blood. Mouse data revealed clearer TCR sharing than patient data did, a gap possibly tied to HLA.

Stated treatment: oral pan-JAK inhibitor, 5-10 mg twice daily. V gave up 4 bases and J gave up 6 bases; unmatched junction bases: 15. This CDR3 region has 17 residues. Per germline, CDR1 LGHNA and CDR2 YNFKEQ. The chain joins TRBV4-2 to TRBJ2-3; TRBD2 aligns across 8 bases. The sequencing used CD4+ T cells sorted from blood, collected at week 24, from a patient treated with tofacitinib. The receptor was isolated from a human donor with alopecia areata. The CDR3 is CASSPEPAGGPRDTQYF. The CDR3 nucleotides read TGTGCCAGCAGCCCGGAGCCTGCGGGGGGCCCCAGGGATACGCAGTATTTT.